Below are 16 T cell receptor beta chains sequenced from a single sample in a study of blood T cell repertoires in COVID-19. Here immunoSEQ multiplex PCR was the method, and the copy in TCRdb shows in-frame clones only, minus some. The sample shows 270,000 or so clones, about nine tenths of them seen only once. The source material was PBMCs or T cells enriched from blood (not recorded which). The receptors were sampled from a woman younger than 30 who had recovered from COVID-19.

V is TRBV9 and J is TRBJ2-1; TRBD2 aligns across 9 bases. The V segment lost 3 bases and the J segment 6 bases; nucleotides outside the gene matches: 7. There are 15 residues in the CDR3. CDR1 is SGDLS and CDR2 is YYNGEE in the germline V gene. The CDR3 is CASSGGTSWFNEQFF. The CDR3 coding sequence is TGTGCCAGCAGCGGCGGGACTAGCTGGTTCAATGAGCAGTTCTTC. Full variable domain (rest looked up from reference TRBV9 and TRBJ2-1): DSGVTQTPKHLITATGQRVTLRCSPRSGDLSVYWYQQSLDQGLQFLIQYYNGEERAKGNILERFSAQQFPDLHSELNLSSLELGDSALYFCASSGGTSWFNEQFFGPGTRLTVL.

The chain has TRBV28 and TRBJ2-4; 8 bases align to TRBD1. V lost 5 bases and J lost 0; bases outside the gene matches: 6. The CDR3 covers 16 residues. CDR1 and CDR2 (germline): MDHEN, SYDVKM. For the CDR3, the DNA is TGTGCCAGCAGTCCGGACAGGGAGATAGCCAAAAACATTCAGTACTTC. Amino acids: CASSPDREIAKNIQYF.

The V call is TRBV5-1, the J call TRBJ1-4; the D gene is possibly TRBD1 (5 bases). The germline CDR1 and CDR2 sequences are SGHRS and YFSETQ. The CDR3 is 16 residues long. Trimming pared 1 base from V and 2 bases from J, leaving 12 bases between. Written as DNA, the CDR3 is TGCGCCAGCAGCTTGAGTTTCAGGGTGACTAATGAAAAACTGTTTTTT. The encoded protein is CASSLSFRVTNEKLFF.

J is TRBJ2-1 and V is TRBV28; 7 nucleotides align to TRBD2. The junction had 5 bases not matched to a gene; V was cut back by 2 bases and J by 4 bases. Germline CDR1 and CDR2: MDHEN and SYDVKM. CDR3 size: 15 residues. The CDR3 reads CASSLAGAKYNEQFF. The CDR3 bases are TGTGCCAGCAGTTTAGCGGGAGCGAAATACAATGAGCAGTTCTTC. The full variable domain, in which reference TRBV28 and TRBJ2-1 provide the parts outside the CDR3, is DVKVTQSSRYLVKRTGEKVFLECVQDMDHENMFWYRQDPGLGLRLIYFSYDVKMKEKGDIPEGYSVSREKKERFSLILESASTNQTSMYLCASSLAGAKYNEQFFGPGTRLTVL.

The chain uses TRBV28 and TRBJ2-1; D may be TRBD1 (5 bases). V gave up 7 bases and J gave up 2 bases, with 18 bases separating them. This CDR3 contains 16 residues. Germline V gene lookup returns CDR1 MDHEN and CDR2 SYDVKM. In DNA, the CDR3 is TGTGCCAGCACCACTACGACGGTAGGGGCCTACAATGAGCAGTTCTTC. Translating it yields CASTTTTVGAYNEQFF.

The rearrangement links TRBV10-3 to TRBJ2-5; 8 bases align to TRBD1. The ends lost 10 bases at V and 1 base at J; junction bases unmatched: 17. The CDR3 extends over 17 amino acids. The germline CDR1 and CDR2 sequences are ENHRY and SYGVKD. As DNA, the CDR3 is TGTGCCACATCAGGGGGCTATGCTCCCTCATTCCAAGAGACCCAGTACTTC. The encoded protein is CATSGGYAPSFQETQYF.

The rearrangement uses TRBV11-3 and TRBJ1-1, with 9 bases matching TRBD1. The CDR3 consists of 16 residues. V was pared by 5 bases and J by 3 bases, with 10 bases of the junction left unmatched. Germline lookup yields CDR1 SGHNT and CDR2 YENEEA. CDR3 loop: CASSPYGQGQYTEAFF. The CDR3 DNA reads TGTGCCAGCAGCCCATACGGACAGGGGCAATACACTGAAGCTTTCTTT.

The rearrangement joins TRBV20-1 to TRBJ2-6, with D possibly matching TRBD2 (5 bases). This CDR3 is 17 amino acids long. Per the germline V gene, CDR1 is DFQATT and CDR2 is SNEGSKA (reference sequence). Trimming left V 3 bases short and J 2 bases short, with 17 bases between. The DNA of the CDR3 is TGCAGTGCTAGTCCAGAGGGCCTGTCTGCTGGGGCCAACGTCCTGACTTTC. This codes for CSASPEGLSAGANVLTF.

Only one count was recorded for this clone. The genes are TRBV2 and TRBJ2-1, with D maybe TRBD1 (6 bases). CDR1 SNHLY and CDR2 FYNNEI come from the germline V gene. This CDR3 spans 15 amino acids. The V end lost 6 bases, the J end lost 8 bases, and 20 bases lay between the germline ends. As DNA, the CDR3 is TGTGCCAGCAGAGATCCCGGGACACGGGACGATGAGCAGTTCTTC. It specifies CASRDPGTRDDEQFF.

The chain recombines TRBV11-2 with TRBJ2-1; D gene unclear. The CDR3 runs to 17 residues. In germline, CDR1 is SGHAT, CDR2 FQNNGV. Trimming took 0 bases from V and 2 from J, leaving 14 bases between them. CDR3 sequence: CASSLDFIQTTYNEQFF. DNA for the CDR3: TGTGCCAGCAGCTTAGACTTTATACAGACAACCTACAATGAGCAGTTCTTC.

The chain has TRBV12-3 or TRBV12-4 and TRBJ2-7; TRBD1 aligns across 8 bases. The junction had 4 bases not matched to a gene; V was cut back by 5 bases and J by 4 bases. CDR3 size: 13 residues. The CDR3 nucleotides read TGTGCCAGCAGTGGACAGGGAGGATACGAGCAGTACTTC. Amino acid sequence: CASSGQGGYEQYF.

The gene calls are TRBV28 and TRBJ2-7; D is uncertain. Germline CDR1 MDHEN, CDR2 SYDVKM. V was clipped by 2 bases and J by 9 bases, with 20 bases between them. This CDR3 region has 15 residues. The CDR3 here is CASSLQSGLGSGQYF. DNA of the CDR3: TGTGCCAGCAGTTTACAGTCAGGCCTCGGTTCTGGGCAGTACTTC.

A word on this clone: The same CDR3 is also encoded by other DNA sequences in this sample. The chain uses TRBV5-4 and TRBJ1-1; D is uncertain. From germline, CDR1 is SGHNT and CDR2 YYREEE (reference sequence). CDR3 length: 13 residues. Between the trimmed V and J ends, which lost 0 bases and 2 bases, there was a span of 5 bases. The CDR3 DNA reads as TGTGCCAGCAGCTTGGAGAGAAACACTGAAGCTTTCTTT. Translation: CASSLERNTEAFF.

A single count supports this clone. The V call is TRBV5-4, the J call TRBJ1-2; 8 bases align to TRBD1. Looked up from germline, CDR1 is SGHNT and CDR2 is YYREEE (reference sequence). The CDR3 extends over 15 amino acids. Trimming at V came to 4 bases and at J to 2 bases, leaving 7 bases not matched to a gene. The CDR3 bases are TGTGCCAGCAGCCCTGGACAGGGAATCAACTATGGCTACACCTTC. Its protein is CASSPGQGINYGYTF.

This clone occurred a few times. CDR3 sequence: CASITRGLRNEQFF. The CDR3 coding sequence is TGTGCCAGCATTACTAGGGGGCTCCGGAATGAGCAGTTCTTC. J is TRBJ2-1 and V is TRBV28; 7 positions agree with TRBD1. J was trimmed by 7 bases and V by 7 bases; bases with no gene match: 10. The CDR3 extends over 14 amino acids. Germline CDR1 MDHEN, CDR2 SYDVKM.

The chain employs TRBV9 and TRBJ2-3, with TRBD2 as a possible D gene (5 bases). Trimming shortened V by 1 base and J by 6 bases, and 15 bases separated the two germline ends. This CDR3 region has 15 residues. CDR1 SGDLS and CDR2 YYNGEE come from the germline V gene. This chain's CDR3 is CASSVISGSIDTQYF. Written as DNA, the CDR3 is TGTGCCAGCAGCGTAATTTCGGGAAGCATCGATACGCAGTATTTT.